Listed below are T cell receptor beta chains from one sample, sequenced in a study of long-term antiretroviral therapy in people with HIV. Measured with immunoSEQ multiplex PCR; TCRdb has only the in-frame clones, and not every one. The table records 25,000 to 35,000 clones, roughly 87% of them present only once. The sample was unsorted PBMCs, taken 2 years after starting antiretroviral therapy. Receptors originate from a man aged 45-65 years with HIV. Each CDR3 is given with its conserved first and last residue. D genes are given only for firm matches. A row's size may be missing; if present it is once, few, many or a size class.

abundance,v_gene,d_gene,j_gene,CDR3aa,CDR3nt
.,TRBV5-1,.,TRBJ1-5,CASSPGGISNQPQHF,TGCGCCAGCAGCCCGGGGGGGATTAGCAATCAGCCCCAGCATTTT
once,TRBV11-2,TRBD2,TRBJ2-1,CASSLVKFVWGLADNEQFF,TGTGCCAGCAGCTTAGTCAAGTTTGTGTGGGGACTAGCGGACAATGAGCAGTTCTTC
few,TRBV2,.,TRBJ1-5,CASSSRGYSNQPQHF,TGTGCCAGCAGTTCCAGGGGCTATAGCAATCAGCCCCAGCATTTT
once,TRBV7-9,TRBD1,TRBJ2-7,CASSLEGAIYEQYF,TGTGCCAGCAGCTTAGAGGGGGCCATCTACGAGCAGTACTTC
.,TRBV10-2,TRBD2,TRBJ2-5,CASSELLLRLAGGSSIQETQYF,TGCGCCAGCAGTGAACTCCTTCTGAGGCTAGCGGGAGGCTCCAGCATACAAGAGACCCAGTACTTC
.,TRBV11-3,.,TRBJ2-2,CASRASGQVNTGELFF,TGTGCCAGCAGGGCTTCTGGGCAGGTGAACACCGGGGAGCTGTTTTTT
few,TRBV7-9,.,TRBJ2-1,CASSTPDRNHNEQFF,TGTGCCAGCAGCACACCAGACAGGAACCACAATGAGCAGTTCTTC
.,TRBV25-1,TRBD1,TRBJ2-3,CASSDGQGSDTQYF,TGTGCCAGCAGTGATGGACAGGGGTCAGATACGCAGTATTTT
.,TRBV7-2,.,TRBJ1-2,CASSLTNGYTF,TGTGCCAGCAGCTTGACAAACGGCTACACCTTC
.,TRBV13,.,TRBJ2-7,CASSPHPAGNYEQYF,TGTGCCAGCAGCCCTCATCCGGCCGGGAACTACGAGCAGTACTTC
.,TRBV19,.,TRBJ2-1,CATTIRGGGTYNEQFF,TGTGCCACCACCATACGAGGGGGGGGAACCTACAATGAGCAGTTCTTC
.,TRBV30,.,TRBJ1-1,CAWSSPQGRAFF,TGTGCCTGGAGTTCACCGCAGGGGAGAGCTTTCTTT
.,TRBV5-1,TRBD2,TRBJ2-5,CASSLGVGLAEETQYF,TGCGCCAGCAGCTTGGGCGTCGGTCTAGCGGAGGAGACCCAGTACTTC
.,TRBV5-6,TRBD2,TRBJ2-1,CASSFSNGRAFSEQFF,TGTGCCAGCAGCTTCTCTAACGGGAGGGCCTTCAGTGAGCAGTTCTTC
once,TRBV4-3,TRBD1,TRBJ2-7,CASSQAERAGGGPLYEQYF,TGCGCCAGCAGCCAAGCGGAAAGGGCAGGGGGCGGCCCCCTCTACGAGCAGTACTTC
.,TRBV21-1,.,TRBJ2-5,CASSKVGAYRRFLDYQETQYF,TGTGCCAGCAGCAAAGTAGGTGCCTATCGTAGATTCCTCGATTACCAAGAGACCCAGTACTTC
.,TRBV28,.,TRBJ1-5,CASSHHQPQHF,TGTGCCAGCAGTCACCATCAGCCCCAGCATTTT
.,TRBV6-5,.,TRBJ2-1,CASSYDGNEQFF,TGTGCCAGCAGTTACGATGGCAATGAGCAGTTCTTC
.,TRBV7-9,TRBD2,TRBJ2-1,CASSHLAGGLLSYNEQFF,TGTGCCAGCAGCCATCTAGCGGGCGGTCTCTTATCCTACAATGAGCAGTTCTTC
.,TRBV7-2,.,TRBJ1-4,CASSPDIANEKLFF,TGTGCCAGCAGCCCCGACATCGCTAATGAAAAACTGTTTTTT
.,TRBV19,TRBD1,TRBJ1-2,CASLDRGDYGYTF,TGTGCCAGTCTGGACAGGGGGGACTATGGCTACACCTTC
.,TRBV2,TRBD2,TRBJ2-3,CASSGIAGYTDTQYF,TGTGCCAGCAGTGGAATAGCGGGATACACAGATACGCAGTATTTT
.,TRBV7-8,.,TRBJ2-1,CASSHIADWNEQFF,TGTGCCAGCAGCCATATAGCGGATTGGAATGAGCAGTTCTTC
.,TRBV6-1,.,TRBJ1-2,CASTLDSYYGYTF,TGTGCCAGCACCTTGGACAGCTACTATGGCTACACCTTC
.,TRBV15,TRBD1,TRBJ1-1,CATSRDLGTGGLAFF,TGTGCCACCAGCAGAGATCTCGGGACAGGGGGCTTAGCTTTCTTT
.,TRBV5-1,.,TRBJ1-4,CASSLVDRATNEKLFF,TGCGCCAGCAGCTTGGTTGATAGAGCAACTAATGAAAAACTGTTTTTT